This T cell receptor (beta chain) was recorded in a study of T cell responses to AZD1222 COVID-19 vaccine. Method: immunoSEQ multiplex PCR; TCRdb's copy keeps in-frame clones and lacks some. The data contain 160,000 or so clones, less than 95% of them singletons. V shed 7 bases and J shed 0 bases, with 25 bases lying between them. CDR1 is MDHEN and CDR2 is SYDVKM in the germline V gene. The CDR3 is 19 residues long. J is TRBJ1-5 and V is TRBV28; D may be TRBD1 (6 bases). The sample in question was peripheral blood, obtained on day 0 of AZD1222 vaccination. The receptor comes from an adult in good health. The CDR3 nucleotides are TGTGCCAGCACTGCCCTTCAGGGGTCGAACCTCTATAGCAATCAGCCCCAGCATTTT. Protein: CASTALQGSNLYSNQPQHF. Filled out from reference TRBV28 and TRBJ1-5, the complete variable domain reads DVKVTQSSRYLVKRTGEKVFLECVQDMDHENMFWYRQDPGLGLRLIYFSYDVKMKEKGDIPEGYSVSREKKERFSLILESASTNQTSMYLCASTALQGSNLYSNQPQHFGDGTRLSIL.